This entry lists 27 T cell receptor beta chains sequenced from one sample in a study of T cell changes during pregnancy in multiple sclerosis. Profiling relied on immunoSEQ multiplex PCR, and the TCRdb table lists in-frame clones only, not all of them. The table lists just under 65,000 clones, roughly 92% of them singletons. The input for sequencing was CD8+ T cells from peripheral blood mononuclear cells, taken in the second trimester of pregnancy. These receptors all come from a female donor with multiple sclerosis, enrolled in a pregnancy study.

This clone was detected once. V gene TRBV14 combines with J gene TRBJ2-7; 8 nucleotides align to TRBD2. Germline CDR1 SGHDN, CDR2 FVKESK. Trimming removed 0 bases from V and 2 bases from J; junction bases left unmatched: 12. The CDR3 is 18 amino acids. Here the CDR3 DNA reads TGTGCCAGCAGCCAAGATGGAGCGGGGGAGGGGAAACCCTACGAGCAGTACTTC. Its translation is CASSQDGAGEGKPYEQYF. Using reference TRBV14 and TRBJ2-7 for the parts outside the CDR3, the full variable domain is EAGVTQFPSHSVIEKGQTVTLRCDPISGHDNLYWYRRVMGKEIKFLLHFVKESKQDESGMPNNRFLAERTGGTYSTLKVQPAELEDSGVYFCASSQDGAGEGKPYEQYFGPGTRLTVT.

This clone was found a few times. V usage is TRBV30 and J usage is TRBJ1-5, with TRBD1 identical over 9 bases. The V and J ends lost 6 bases and 8 bases, in that order; junction bases with no gene match: 8. CDR3 length equals 13 residues. Germline values: CDR1 GTSNPN, CDR2 SVGIG (reference sequence). The chain's CDR3 is CACSDRGTEPQHF. Here the CDR3 DNA reads TGTGCCTGTTCGGACAGGGGTACAGAGCCCCAGCATTTT. The full variable domain, in which reference TRBV30 and TRBJ1-5 provide the parts outside the CDR3, is SQTIHQWPATLVQPVGSPLSLECTVEGTSNPNLYWYRQAAGRGLQLLFYSVGIGQISSEVPQNLSASRPQDRQFILSSKKLLLSDSGFYLCACSDRGTEPQHFGDGTRLSIL.

This rearrangement joins TRBV19 to TRBJ2-1; TRBD1 aligns across 10 bases. CDR3 length equals 13 residues. The germline V gene encodes CDR1 LNHDA and CDR2 SQIVND (reference sequence). Trimming removed 7 bases from V and 7 bases from J; junction bases left unmatched: 4. The CDR3 loop reads CASTWGQGNEQFF. The CDR3 DNA is TGTGCCAGTACCTGGGGACAGGGGAATGAGCAGTTCTTC.

The CDR3: CASSEGGQPQHF. DNA for the CDR3: TGTGCCAGCAGTGAAGGCGGCCAGCCCCAGCATTTT. The chain has TRBV2 and TRBJ1-5; no definite D call. The germline gives CDR1 SNHLY, CDR2 FYNNEI. Trimming cost V 1 base and J 7 bases, with 5 bases left between them. The CDR3 is 12 amino acids.

The chain combines TRBV5-6 with TRBJ2-3; possible D gene TRBD2, 6 bases. Germline values: CDR1 SGHDT, CDR2 YYEEEE. The length of the CDR3 is 14 residues. V lost 6 bases, J lost 4 bases, and 15 bases lay in between. The CDR3 loop reads CASTVWRDPDTQYF. CDR3 coding DNA: TGTGCCAGCACCGTATGGAGGGACCCAGATACGCAGTATTTT.

There are a few counts of this clone. The chain is built from TRBV29-1 and TRBJ1-1; D possibly corresponds to TRBD1 (6 bases). In germline, CDR1 is SQVTM, CDR2 ANQGSEA. Trimming stripped 6 bases from V and 6 bases from J, with 14 bases between. This CDR3 is 12 amino acids long. This chain's CDR3 is CSVGAYAAEAFF. In DNA, the CDR3 is TGCAGCGTGGGGGCCTACGCGGCTGAAGCTTTCTTT.

This clone was seen a single time. The chain employs TRBV4-1 and TRBJ2-1; TRBD2 matches at 13 bases. V dropped 4 bases and J dropped 8; count of bases not matched to a gene: 5. This CDR3 contains 15 residues. Germline values: CDR1 MGHRA, CDR2 YSYEKL. The CDR3 loop reads CASSPGLAGVHEQFF. In DNA form, the CDR3 reads TGCGCCAGCAGCCCCGGACTAGCGGGAGTCCATGAGCAGTTCTTC.

The chain is built from TRBV7-9 and TRBJ1-1; TRBD1 matches at 8 bases. Germline V lookup: CDR1 SEHNR, CDR2 FQNEAQ (reference sequence). The CDR3 sequence is 17 residues long. Unmatched junction bases numbered 18, after V lost 5 bases and J lost 7 bases. The DNA of the CDR3 is TGTGCCAGCAGCCAAGGCGGACAGGGTATACGGCCGGGTGAAGCTTTCTTT. It yields the protein CASSQGGQGIRPGEAFF.

This clone was found a few times. The chain recombines TRBV7-9 with TRBJ1-2; D unresolved. CDR1 and CDR2 (germline): SEHNR, FQNEAQ (reference sequence). V dropped 5 bases and J dropped 10 bases, with 17 bases sitting between them. This CDR3 has 13 amino acids. The CDR3 DNA reads as TGTGCCAGCAGCCCAGGACTGCAACTCAACTACACCTTC. It specifies CASSPGLQLNYTF.

The chain is built from TRBV11-3 and TRBJ2-4, with 9 positions matching TRBD2. There are 14 residues in the CDR3. Germline V gene lookup returns CDR1 SGHNT and CDR2 YENEEA. With 5 bases clipped from V and 7 bases from J, the junction kept 6 bases outside the gene matches. CDR3 DNA sequence: TGTGCCAGCAGCCTGAGCGGGGGGCGTAACATTCAGTACTTC. Amino acid sequence: CASSLSGGRNIQYF.

The CDR3 protein is CAWSPPWDRPKNTEAFF. The CDR3 nucleotides read TGTGCCTGGAGTCCTCCTTGGGACAGGCCTAAGAACACTGAAGCTTTCTTT. The genes are TRBV30 and TRBJ1-1; 8 nucleotides match TRBD1. CDR3 length: 17 residues. V dropped 2 bases and J dropped 1; count of bases not matched to a gene: 12. CDR1 and CDR2 from the germline V gene are GTSNPN and SVGIG (reference sequence). The whole variable domain, remainder taken from reference TRBV30 and TRBJ1-1, is SQTIHQWPATLVQPVGSPLSLECTVEGTSNPNLYWYRQAAGRGLQLLFYSVGIGQISSEVPQNLSASRPQDRQFILSSKKLLLSDSGFYLCAWSPPWDRPKNTEAFFGQGTRLTVV.

The rearrangement joins TRBV5-4 to TRBJ2-1, with TRBD2 matching over 7 bases. CDR3 length: 14 amino acids. CDR1 and CDR2 (germline): SGHNT, YYREEE (reference sequence). With V trimmed by 0 bases and J by 10 bases, 7 bases remained unmatched. The CDR3 protein is CASSLEGTTVEQFF. CDR3 bases: TGTGCCAGCAGCTTGGAGGGGACTACCGTAGAGCAGTTCTTC.

The CDR3 bases are TGTGCCAGCAGCTGGCGACAGGGGCGTGAAGCTTTCTTT. This encodes CASSWRQGREAFF. This chain uses TRBV7-2 with TRBJ1-1; TRBD1 matches at 8 bases. The CDR3 length is 13 residues. Trimming removed 4 bases from V and 7 bases from J; junction bases left unmatched: 5. The V gene's germline CDR1 is SGHTA and CDR2 FQGNSA.

The chain joins TRBV7-2 to TRBJ2-1, with a possible D match to TRBD2 (5 bases). The CDR3 has 16 amino acids. Trimming left V 0 bases short and J 7 bases short, with 16 bases between. The V gene's germline CDR1 is SGHTA and CDR2 FQGNSA. CDR3 DNA: TGTGCCAGCAGCTTAGCTCTAGCCCCCTATTGGAATGAGCAGTTCTTC. It codes for CASSLALAPYWNEQFF.

The chain is built from TRBV28 and TRBJ2-5; the D is unclear. The CDR3 loop spans 12 amino acids. CDR1 is MDHEN and CDR2 is SYDVKM in the germline V gene. The ends were cut back, 3 bases at V and 4 bases at J, with 6 bases in the middle. This CDR3 reads CASSFPGETQYF. The CDR3 DNA reads as TGTGCCAGCAGTTTCCCCGGAGAGACCCAGTACTTC.

This chain uses TRBV7-9 with TRBJ1-2; 8 positions match TRBD1. Germline V gene lookup returns CDR1 SEHNR and CDR2 FQNEAQ (reference sequence). V trimming: 0 bases; J trimming: 7 bases; junction bases outside the gene matches: 7. The length of the CDR3 is 15 residues. The CDR3 nucleotides are TGTGCCAGCAGCTTAGCGAGGGACAGGAGGGTTGGCTACACCTTC. Protein: CASSLARDRRVGYTF.

The genes are TRBV28 and TRBJ2-3; D is perhaps TRBD1 (6 bases). Germline V gives CDR1 MDHEN, CDR2 SYDVKM. V was trimmed by 2 bases and J by 3 bases, leaving 18 bases between them. The CDR3 is made up of 17 amino acids. CDR3 protein: CASSLRSRDRTTDTQYF. In nucleotides, the CDR3 is TGTGCCAGCAGTTTACGCTCCCGTGACAGGACGACAGATACGCAGTATTTT.

V is TRBV9 and J is TRBJ2-1; 8 nucleotides align to TRBD1. The V and J ends lost 4 bases and 5 bases, in that order; junction bases with no gene match: 8. The CDR3 length is 15 residues. CDR1 is SGDLS and CDR2 is YYNGEE in the germline V gene. As DNA, the CDR3 is TGTGCCAGCAGCCCCTGGACAGGGACCCACAATGAGCAGTTCTTC. Residues: CASSPWTGTHNEQFF.

V is TRBV7-6 and J is TRBJ2-3; TRBD1 is a possible D gene (6 bases). Trimming shortened V by 6 bases and J by 1 base, and 14 bases separated the two germline ends. This CDR3 is 15 amino acids long. Germline loops: CDR1 SGHVS, CDR2 FNYEAQ. The CDR3 region has the DNA TGTGCCAGCAGTTTAAGGGGGTTGGGCACAGATACGCAGTATTTT. As protein: CASSLRGLGTDTQYF.

This chain uses TRBV4-3 with TRBJ2-1, with 14 bases aligning to TRBD2. V lost 1 base to trimming and J lost 5 bases; unmatched junction nucleotides: 10. CDR1 is LGHNA and CDR2 is YSLEER in the germline V gene. This CDR3 region has 19 residues. CDR3 sequence: CASSQVEGLAGVFNNEQFF. The CDR3 DNA follows: TGCGCCAGCAGCCAAGTAGAGGGACTAGCGGGAGTATTTAACAATGAGCAGTTCTTC.

The J gene is TRBJ2-1, the V gene TRBV5-1; 9 nucleotides align to TRBD2. Trimming removed 5 bases from V and 8 bases from J; junction bases left unmatched: 11. The CDR3 length is 15 residues. The germline V gene encodes CDR1 SGHRS and CDR2 YFSETQ. CDR3 residues: CASREWREGPDEQFF. As DNA, the CDR3 is TGCGCCAGCAGAGAATGGCGGGAGGGCCCAGATGAGCAGTTCTTC.

This chain joins TRBV10-1 and TRBJ2-1, with TRBD2 identical over 16 bases. Germline loops: CDR1 WNHNN, CDR2 SYGVQD (reference sequence). After removal of 6 bases from V and 3 bases from J, the junction contained 8 bases not matched to a gene. This CDR3 spans 18 amino acids. In nucleotides, the CDR3 is TGCGCCAGCAGCGCGGGACTAGCGGGAGGGGGCCTCTACAATGAGCAGTTCTTC. It is translated as CASSAGLAGGGLYNEQFF.

This chain uses TRBV21-1 with TRBJ2-5; whether TRBD2, the table's D call, matches the DNA was not checked. TRBV21-1 constitutes a pseudogene. This CDR3 is 13 amino acids long. In DNA form, the CDR3 reads TGTGCCAGCAGCCAAAACGACGGGGAGACCCAGTACTTC. Protein product: CASSQNDGETQYF.

The chain links TRBV7-9 to TRBJ2-2; TRBD1 agrees at 9 bases. V gave up 5 bases and J gave up 6 bases; unmatched junction bases: 7. The V gene's germline CDR1 is SEHNR and CDR2 FQNEAQ (reference sequence). The CDR3 runs to 15 residues. The DNA of the CDR3 is TGTGCCAGCAGCAGTGGACAGGGGTCAGCCGGGGAGCTGTTTTTT. Residues: CASSSGQGSAGELFF.

The chain couples TRBV4-2 to TRBJ1-1, with 8 positions matching TRBD1. Per germline, CDR1 LGHNA and CDR2 YNFKEQ. The ends lost 1 base at V and 11 bases at J; junction bases unmatched: 3. CDR3 length: 12 amino acids. The CDR3, as DNA: TGTGCCAGCAGCCAAGTCCGGACAGGGGCTTTCTTT. Protein sequence: CASSQVRTGAFF.

This clone was seen a few times. The chain recombines TRBV27 with TRBJ1-2; TRBD1 agrees at 10 bases. The CDR3 runs to 17 residues. The germline CDR1 and CDR2 sequences are MNHEY and SMNVEV (reference sequence). Trimming took 5 bases from V and 0 from J; bases not matched to a gene: 9. The CDR3 nucleotides read TGTGCCAGCAGTGGGGCCGGGACAGGGGCGACTAACTATGGCTACACCTTC. Translation: CASSGAGTGATNYGYTF.

The J gene is TRBJ2-5, the V gene TRBV7-9; 9 nucleotides align to TRBD1. With 8 bases clipped from V and 1 base from J, the junction kept 8 bases outside the gene matches. CDR1 and CDR2 (germline): SEHNR, FQNEAQ (reference sequence). This CDR3 is 15 amino acids long. CDR3 in DNA: TGTGCCAGCGAACCGCCGGACAGGGGCCAAGAGACCCAGTACTTC. The encoded protein is CASEPPDRGQETQYF.